A selection of T cell receptor beta chains follows, all from one sample in a study of cytomegalovirus exposure and HLA in healthy donors. The repertoire was sequenced with immunoSEQ multiplex PCR; TCRdb's copy has only in-frame clones and lacks some. The data hold approximately 140,000 clones, with 65% to 85% observed a single time. Input material: PBMCs. The receptors shown here come from a woman aged 40 to 49 in good health and CMV-seronegative. Each CDR3 is given with its conserved first and last residue. A D gene is named only where the DNA matches it firmly. Some rows mark clone size as missing; the rest say once, few, many or name a class of expanded clone.

clone_size j_call v_call d_call cdr3_aa cdr3_nt
NA TRBJ2-7 TRBV7-9 NA CSSSLTLESEQYF TGTTCCAGCAGCTTAACCTTAGAGAGCGAGCAGTACTTC
NA TRBJ1-1 TRBV6-5 NA CASSLQGFSTEAFF TGTGCCAGCAGCCTACAGGGCTTTAGCACTGAAGCTTTCTTT
NA TRBJ2-3 TRBV5-1 NA CASSLGLSAGTDTQYF TGCGCCAGCAGCTTGGGACTCTCCGCGGGTACAGATACGCAGTATTTT
NA TRBJ1-2 TRBV19 TRBD1 CASMKGQTSSGYTF TGTGCCAGTATGAAGGGACAGACTTCTTCTGGCTACACCTTC
NA TRBJ2-7 TRBV5-1 NA CASSLGRSGTSYEQYF TGCGCCAGCAGCTTGGGGCGGAGCGGGACATCCTACGAGCAGTACTTC
NA TRBJ2-6 TRBV19 NA CASSTQGSGANGLTF TGTGCCAGTAGTACTCAGGGGTCTGGGGCCAACGGCCTGACTTTC
NA TRBJ2-5 TRBV28 NA CASSLGASRETQYF TGTGCCAGCAGTTTGGGGGCCTCTAGGGAGACCCAGTACTTC
NA TRBJ2-7 TRBV11-2 NA CASSLASYEQYF TGTGCCAGCAGCTTAGCTTCCTACGAGCAGTACTTC
NA TRBJ2-5 TRBV7-9 NA CASSFVEETQYF TGTGCCAGCAGCTTCGTCGAAGAGACCCAGTACTTC
few TRBJ2-7 TRBV7-2 NA CASSFMGPSEQYF TGTGCCAGCAGCTTTATGGGCCCTTCCGAGCAGTACTTC
once TRBJ2-7 TRBV7-3 TRBD2 CASSQKGGTSGPYEQYF TGTGCCAGCAGTCAAAAGGGTGGGACTAGCGGTCCCTACGAGCAGTACTTC
few TRBJ2-3 TRBV6-5 NA CASSYSGASTDTQYF TGTGCCAGCAGTTACTCGGGGGCTAGCACAGATACGCAGTATTTT
NA TRBJ2-7 TRBV2 NA CASSEAPRGFTYEQYF TGTGCCAGCAGTGAAGCGCCTAGAGGATTTACCTACGAGCAGTACTTC
NA TRBJ1-6 TRBV2 TRBD1 CASSDWGTGYSPLHF TGTGCCAGCAGTGATTGGGGGACAGGATATTCACCCCTCCACTTT
few TRBJ1-1 TRBV28 NA CASRQAAYTEAFF TGTGCCAGCCGACAGGCGGCGTACACTGAAGCTTTCTTT
few TRBJ1-5 TRBV2 TRBD1 CASRPTGGDPYSNQPQHF TGTGCCAGCAGACCGACAGGGGGGGACCCTTATAGCAATCAGCCCCAGCATTTT
NA TRBJ2-7 TRBV28 NA CASALPSVYEQYF TGTGCCAGCGCGTTGCCTAGCGTATACGAGCAGTACTTC
NA TRBJ2-1 TRBV30 TRBD1 CAWKFVDRGDLGEQFF TGTGCCTGGAAGTTCGTCGACAGGGGGGATTTGGGTGAGCAGTTCTTC
NA TRBJ2-7 TRBV5-4 NA CASSPRAGPYEQYF TGTGCCAGCAGCCCACGGGCAGGGCCCTACGAGCAGTACTTC
few TRBJ1-5 TRBV6-6 NA CASSPRGSNQPQHF TGTGCCAGCAGCCCCAGAGGGAGCAATCAGCCCCAGCATTTT
NA TRBJ2-1 TRBV5-1 TRBD2 CASSFSGTAQHNEQFF TGCGCCAGCAGCTTTAGCGGGACCGCCCAACACAATGAGCAGTTCTTC